This T cell receptor (beta chain) stems from a study of T cell responses to AZD1222 COVID-19 vaccine. Study-wide results and limits: White British people made up most donors, females outnumbered males, and clonal diversity was possibly underestimated. Repertoire sampling was restricted to post-peak T cell response timepoints.

The CDR3 loop spans 13 amino acids. With 6 bases clipped from V and 5 bases from J, the junction kept 6 bases outside the gene matches. The table lists this clone with a count of one. Its target is unknown. Method: immunoSEQ multiplex PCR; TCRdb's copy keeps in-frame clones and lacks some. The table records more than 90,000 clones, around nine tenths of them present only once. Second doses were pooled across both intervals (about 4 or about 12 weeks). The sample consisted of peripheral blood, taken 28 days after the second AZD1222 dose. The receptor was isolated from an adult who received the AZD1222 COVID-19 vaccine. The V and J genes are TRBV12-3 or TRBV12-4 and TRBJ1-2, with 7 bases aligning to TRBD1. The CDR3 DNA follows: TGTGCCAGCAGGAGGACAGGAAAATATGGCTACACCTTC. Its translation: CASRRTGKYGYTF.